This T cell receptor beta chain came from a study of shared clonotypes between healthy human individuals. Study as a whole: Donors were a couple of women and a few men aged 18 to 49. Study-wide findings and caveats: Generally, naive subsets (rather than memory subsets) showed larger estimated richness. Naive CD4 clonotypes overlapped across a few donors at 4.5% to 5.5%.

The CDR3 spans 14 residues. Germline loops: CDR1 SGHDT, CDR2 YYEEEE. The V and J ends lost 1 base and 5 bases respectively, with 11 bases between them. It was around 180 ng DNA, about 30,000 T cell genomes, that sorted-subset replicate PCRs used. Profiling relied on immunoSEQ multiplex PCR, and the TCRdb table lists in-frame clones only, not all of them. The sample holds roughly 500,000 clones, roughly 95% seen once. Remarks on this clone: As yet, its antigen is unknown.

The sequence was collected from a woman aged 25-40 years in good health. V usage is TRBV5-6 and J usage is TRBJ2-3; D remains ambiguous. Specimen: naive CD4+ T cells sorted from blood. Subset defined: CD45RA+ positively selected. DNA of the CDR3: TGTGCCAGCAGCTTGTATAGTTCGGAAGATACGCAGTATTTT. It codes for CASSLYSSEDTQYF.